This T cell receptor beta chain was observed in a study of Graves' ophthalmopathy and Graves' hyperthyroidism. Amplified material comprised TCR beta CDR3 regions derived from RNA transcripts. First-round RT-PCR used HTBI primers; second-round multiplex PCR followed. TCRdb ran MiXCR on the multiplex PCR reads and lists one entry per CDR3 protein. The table has 650,000 to 900,000 distinct CDR3 sequences, roughly two fifths seen once. V was trimmed by 0 bases and J by 4 bases, leaving 9 bases between them. Germline-derived CDR1 and CDR2 are DFQATT and SNEGSKA (reference sequence). The CDR3 has 13 amino acids. The diagnosis combined clinical symptoms, thyroxine, TRAb, thyroid ultrasound and orbital computed tomography scans.

The source of this sequence is an adult man with Graves' ophthalmopathy. The sample consisted of peripheral blood. The gene calls are TRBV20-1 and TRBJ1-2; D gene ambiguous. The CDR3 DNA is TGCAGTGCTAGAGATCAGGTCGGCTATGGCTACACCTTC. Translation: CSARDQVGYGYTF.